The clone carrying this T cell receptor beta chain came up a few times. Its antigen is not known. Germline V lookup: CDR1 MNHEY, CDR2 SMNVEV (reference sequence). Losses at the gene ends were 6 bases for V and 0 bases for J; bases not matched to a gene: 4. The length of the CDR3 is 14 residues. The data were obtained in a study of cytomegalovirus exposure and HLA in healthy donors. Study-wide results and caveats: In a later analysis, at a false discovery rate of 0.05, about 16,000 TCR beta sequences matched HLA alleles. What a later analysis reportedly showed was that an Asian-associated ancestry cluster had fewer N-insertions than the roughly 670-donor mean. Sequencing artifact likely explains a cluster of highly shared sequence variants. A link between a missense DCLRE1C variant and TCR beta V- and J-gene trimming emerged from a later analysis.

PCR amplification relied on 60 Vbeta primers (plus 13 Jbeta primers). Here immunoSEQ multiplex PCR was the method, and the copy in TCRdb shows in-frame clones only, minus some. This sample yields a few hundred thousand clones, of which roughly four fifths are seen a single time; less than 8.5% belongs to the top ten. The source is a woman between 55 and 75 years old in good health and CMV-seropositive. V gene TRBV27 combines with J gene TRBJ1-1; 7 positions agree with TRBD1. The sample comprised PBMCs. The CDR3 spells CASRPRGLNTEAFF. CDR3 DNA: TGTGCCAGCAGGCCCAGGGGGTTGAACACTGAAGCTTTCTTT.